These 6 T cell receptor beta chains came from one sample sequenced in a study of metastatic and nonmetastatic thyroid tumors. No treatment had been given to any patient before thyroid surgery. TCRdb reprocessed the PCR reads using MiXCR. The table has 25,000 to 35,000 clones, just under 30% seen once. The specimen was blood. The receptors derive from a female donor with papillary thyroid cancer or a benign thyroid nodule (not recorded which). Some clones in this sample may be carry-over from other donors' samples.

This clone counts as medium-sized. The rearrangement uses TRBV19 and TRBJ2-2; 9 bases line up with TRBD2. This CDR3 region has 15 residues. The J segment lost 5 bases and the V segment lost 2 bases, leaving 3 bases of the junction unmatched. The germline gives CDR1 LNHDA, CDR2 SQIVND (reference sequence). CDR3 residues: CASSILAGYTGELFF. CDR3 bases: TGTGCCAGTAGTATACTAGCGGGATATACCGGGGAGCTGTTTTTT.

This clone has just a few counts. The CDR3 DNA follows: TGTGCCAGTAGTATGACGGCTGGGGGTACTGAAGCTTTCTTT. Its translation: CASSMTAGGTEAFF. The chain employs TRBV19 and TRBJ1-1; D perhaps matches TRBD1 (5 bases). V was shortened by 3 bases and J by 5 bases, with 13 bases between the two germline ends. This CDR3 contains 14 residues. The V gene's germline CDR1 is LNHDA and CDR2 SQIVND (reference sequence).

As concerns this clone: A single base separates this from a much larger clone, so it may be a read error. V usage is TRBV18 and J usage is TRBJ2-2; the D gene is possibly TRBD2 (6 bases). Per the germline V gene, CDR1 is KGHSH and CDR2 is LQKENI. There are 14 residues in the CDR3. CDR3 in amino acids: CASSPARATGGLFF. The CDR3 DNA reads as TGTGCCAGCTCACCGGCCAGGGCGACCGGGGGGCTGTTTTTT. The variable domain in full, completed from reference TRBV18 and TRBJ2-2, reads NAGVMQNPRHLVRRRGQEARLRCSPMKGHSHVYWYRQLPEEGLKFMVYLQKENIIDESGMPKERFSAEFPKEGPSILRIQQVVRGDSAAYFCASSPARATGGLFFGEGSRLTVL.

The rearrangement joins TRBV19 to TRBJ1-4; tentative D call: TRBD1 (5 bases). Germline assignment: CDR1 LNHDA and CDR2 SQIVND (reference sequence). The V and J ends lost 7 bases and 10 bases respectively, with 19 bases between them. The length of the CDR3 is 14 residues. CDR3 region: CASTERGQGGKLFF. The CDR3 nucleotides are TGTGCCAGTACGGAACGGGGCCAGGGAGGAAAACTGTTTTTT.

This clone came up a few times. This chain uses TRBV19 with TRBJ2-7; TRBD1 aligns across 7 bases. The trim removed 1 base at V and 3 bases at J, leaving 9 bases unmatched. Germline V lookup: CDR1 LNHDA, CDR2 SQIVND (reference sequence). The CDR3 sequence is 16 residues long. In DNA form, the CDR3 reads TGTGCCAGTAGTATAGCCCCGACAGGGTTGGACTACGAGCAGTACTTC. This encodes CASSIAPTGLDYEQYF.

This clone was recorded a few times. The rearrangement links TRBV12-3 or TRBV12-4 to TRBJ2-7; 9 bases are shared with TRBD2. This CDR3 contains 15 residues. Trimming at V came to 4 bases and at J to 6 bases, leaving 10 bases not matched to a gene. The CDR3 DNA is TGTGCCAGCAGTTCCGGGACTAGCTTATTCGGCGAGCAGTACTTC. Translation gives CASSSGTSLFGEQYF.